This TCR beta chain was profiled in a study of T cells expressing NK-cell markers. In the study overall: Out of eight donors sequenced, seven tested HCMV-seropositive and the remaining one seronegative. Study-level points and caveats: Where several donors were concerned, these clonotypes also led the CD3+CD56-NKG2C+ fraction.

5'RACE template switching built TCR beta cDNA with unique molecular identifiers. From the 5' RACE reads, TCRdb lists one entry per CDR3 protein and no DNA. The sample totals about 120,000 distinct CDR3 sequences. Concerning this clonotype: The antigen remains unidentified.

The CDR3 extends over 15 amino acids. The germline V gene encodes CDR1 SGHAT and CDR2 FQNNGV. The specimen was blood T cells: a sorted CD56 or NKG2C T cell subset, CD4+ or CD8+ T cells, or bulk PBMC T cells (not recorded which). This clonotype was obtained from a woman between 18 and 70 years old in good health. V gene TRBV11-2 combines with J gene TRBJ2-1; TCRdb selects TRBD1, and the lack of DNA leaves this call unchecked. CDR3 sequence reads: CASSFEGVSYNEQFF. The variable domain in full, completed from reference TRBV11-2 and TRBJ2-1, reads EAGVAQSPRYKIIEKRQSVAFWCNPISGHATLYWYQQILGQGPKLLIQFQNNGVVDDSQLPKDRFSAERLKGVDSTLKIQPAKLEDSAVYLCASSFEGVSYNEQFFGPGTRLTVL.